The clone carrying this T cell receptor (beta chain) was found many times. Its target is not known. The data are from a study of T cells in Graves' hyperthyroidism and ophthalmopathy. Active moderate-to-severe ophthalmopathy, Clinical Activity Score at least 3, NOSPECS at least 4, under 3 months' duration. Overall study results and limits: Separation of ophthalmopathy from stable hyperthyroidism was achieved by a 13 V-J model. Most clonotypes that expanded in the thyroid above 0.001 also showed up in blood.

Germline V gene data show CDR1 as MNHEY and CDR2 as SVGEGT. The germline V and J ends were trimmed by 6 bases and 5 bases, with 22 bases remaining between them. The CDR3 length is 16 residues. Researchers amplified the TCR beta CDR3 regions from RNA transcripts. RT-PCR in the first round (using the HTBI primer set) targeted the TCR CDR3. MiXCR was run by TCRdb on the multiplex PCR reads, yielding one entry per CDR3 protein. The repertoire holds roughly 500,000 distinct CDR3 sequences, with roughly a quarter as singletons. V and J are TRBV6-2 or TRBV6-3 and TRBJ1-1, with TRBD1 as a possible D gene (5 bases). This clonotype originated in a woman aged 25 to 39 with Graves' ophthalmopathy. Sequencing used blood. This CDR3 is CASSVMFYGARTEAFF. DNA for the CDR3: TGTGCCAGCAGCGTTATGTTCTACGGGGCTCGTACTGAAGCTTTCTTT.